This TCR beta chain was documented in a study of blood T cell repertoires in COVID-19. Study context: T cells, B-cell-depleted T cells, or PBMCs supplied cDNA or gDNA.

Those enrolled, adults aged roughly 18 to 89 years, came from some 25 US areas. Participants had their cohort set by participant-reported clinical history. This CDR3 comprises 15 residues. With V trimmed by 5 bases and J by 2 bases, 6 bases remained unmatched. In germline, CDR1 is MDHEN, CDR2 SYDVKM. How the authors handled the data: The authors estimated nucleated cell counts from reference gene primer amplification. The method was immunoSEQ multiplex PCR; TCRdb's version includes in-frame clones alone and lacks a portion of them. The V and J calls and clone size were taken over from that table, and D and trimming were inferred from the DNA. This sample has approximately 300,000 clones, with about nine tenths found just once.

The chain carries TRBV28 and TRBJ2-5; 9 bases agree with TRBD1. This clonotype was obtained from a man aged 60 to 75 who had recovered from COVID-19. Sequenced input: PBMCs or T cells enriched from blood (not recorded which). CDR3 sequence: CASSQRTGAQETQYF. The CDR3 DNA is TGTGCCAGCAGTCAACGGACAGGGGCGCAAGAGACCCAGTACTTC. Filled out from reference TRBV28 and TRBJ2-5, the complete variable domain reads DVKVTQSSRYLVKRTGEKVFLECVQDMDHENMFWYRQDPGLGLRLIYFSYDVKMKEKGDIPEGYSVSREKKERFSLILESASTNQTSMYLCASSQRTGAQETQYFGPGTRLLVL.